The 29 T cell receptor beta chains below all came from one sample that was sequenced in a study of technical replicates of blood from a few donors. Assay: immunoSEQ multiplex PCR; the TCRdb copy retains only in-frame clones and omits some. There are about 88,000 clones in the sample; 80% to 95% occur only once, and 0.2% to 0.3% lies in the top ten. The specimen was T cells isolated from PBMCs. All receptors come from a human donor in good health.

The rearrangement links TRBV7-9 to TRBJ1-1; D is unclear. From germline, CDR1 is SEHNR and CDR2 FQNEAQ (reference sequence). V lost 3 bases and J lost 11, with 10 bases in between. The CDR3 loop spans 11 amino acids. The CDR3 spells CASSFNWEAFF. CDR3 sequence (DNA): TGTGCCAGCAGCTTTAACTGGGAGGCTTTCTTT.

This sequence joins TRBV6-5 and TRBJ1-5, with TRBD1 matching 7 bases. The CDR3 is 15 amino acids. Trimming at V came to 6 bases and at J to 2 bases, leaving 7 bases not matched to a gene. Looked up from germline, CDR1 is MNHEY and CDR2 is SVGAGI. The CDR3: CASRRQGAGNQPQHF. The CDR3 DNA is TGTGCCAGCAGGAGACAGGGTGCTGGCAATCAGCCCCAGCATTTT.

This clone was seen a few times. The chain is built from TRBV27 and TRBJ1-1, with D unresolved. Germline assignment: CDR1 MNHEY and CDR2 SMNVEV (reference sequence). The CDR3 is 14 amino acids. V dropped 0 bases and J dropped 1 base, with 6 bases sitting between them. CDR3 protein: CASSLSSGNTEAFF. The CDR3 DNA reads TGTGCCAGCAGTTTATCGAGCGGGAACACTGAAGCTTTCTTT.

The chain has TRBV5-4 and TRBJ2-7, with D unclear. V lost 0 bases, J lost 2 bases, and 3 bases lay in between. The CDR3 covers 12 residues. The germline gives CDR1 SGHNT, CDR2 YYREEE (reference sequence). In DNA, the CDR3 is TGTGCCAGCAGCTTGGGAGCCTACGAGCAGTACTTC. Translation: CASSLGAYEQYF. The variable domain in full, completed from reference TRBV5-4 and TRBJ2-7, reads ETGVTQSPTHLIKTRGQQVTLRCSSQSGHNTVSWYQQALGQGPQFIFQYYREEENGRGNFPPRFSGLQFPNYSSELNVNALELDDSALYLCASSLGAYEQYFGPGTRLTVT.

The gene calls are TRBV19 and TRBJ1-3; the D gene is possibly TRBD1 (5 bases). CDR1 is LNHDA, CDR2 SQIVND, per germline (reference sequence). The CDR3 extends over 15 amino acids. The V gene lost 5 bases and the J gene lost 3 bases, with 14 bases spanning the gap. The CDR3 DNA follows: TGTGCCAGTAGTGCGGGGGGGGTTCTTGGAAACACCATATATTTT. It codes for CASSAGGVLGNTIYF.

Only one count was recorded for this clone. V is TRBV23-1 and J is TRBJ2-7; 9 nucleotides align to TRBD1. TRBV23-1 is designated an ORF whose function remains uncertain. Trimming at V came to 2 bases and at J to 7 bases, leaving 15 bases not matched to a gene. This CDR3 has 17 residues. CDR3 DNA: TGCGCCAGCAGTCAAAACGTTCGGGACAGGGTTAGGCAAGAGCAGTACTTC. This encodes CASSQNVRDRVRQEQYF.

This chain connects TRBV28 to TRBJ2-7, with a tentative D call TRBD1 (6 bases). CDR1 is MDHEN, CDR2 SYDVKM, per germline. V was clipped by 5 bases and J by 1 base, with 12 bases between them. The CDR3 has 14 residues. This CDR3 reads CASSRYRESYEQYF. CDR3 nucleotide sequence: TGTGCCAGCAGTCGATACAGGGAGTCCTACGAGCAGTACTTC. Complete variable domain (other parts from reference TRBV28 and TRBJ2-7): DVKVTQSSRYLVKRTGEKVFLECVQDMDHENMFWYRQDPGLGLRLIYFSYDVKMKEKGDIPEGYSVSREKKERFSLILESASTNQTSMYLCASSRYRESYEQYFGPGTRLTVT.

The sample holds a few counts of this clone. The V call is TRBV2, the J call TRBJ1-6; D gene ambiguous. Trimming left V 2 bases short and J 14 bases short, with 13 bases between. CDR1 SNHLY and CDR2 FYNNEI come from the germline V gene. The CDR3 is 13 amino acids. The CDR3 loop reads CASSEFRGMALHF. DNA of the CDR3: TGTGCCAGCAGTGAATTTCGCGGAATGGCCCTCCACTTT.

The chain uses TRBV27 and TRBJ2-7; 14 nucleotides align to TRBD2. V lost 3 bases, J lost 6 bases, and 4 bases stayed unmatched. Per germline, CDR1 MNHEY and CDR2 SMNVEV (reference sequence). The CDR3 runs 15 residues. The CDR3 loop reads CASSLGLAGVSEQYF. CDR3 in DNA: TGTGCCAGCAGTTTGGGACTAGCGGGAGTCTCCGAGCAGTACTTC.

The CDR3 spells CATSRDARVQETQYF. The CDR3 nucleotides read TGTGCCACCAGCAGAGATGCGCGCGTCCAAGAGACCCAGTACTTC. The V call is TRBV15, the J call TRBJ2-5; D call uncertain. The CDR3 totals 15 residues. The germline CDR1 and CDR2 sequences are LNHNV and YYDKDF (reference sequence). V was pared by 0 bases and J by 1 base, with 9 bases between.

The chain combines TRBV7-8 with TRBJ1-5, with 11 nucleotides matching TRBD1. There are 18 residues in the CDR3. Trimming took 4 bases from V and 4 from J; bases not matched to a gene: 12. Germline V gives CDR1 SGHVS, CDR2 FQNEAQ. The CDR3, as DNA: TGTGCCAGCAGCTACCAGCTCCGGGACAGGGGGATGAATCAGCCCCAGCATTTT. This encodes CASSYQLRDRGMNQPQHF. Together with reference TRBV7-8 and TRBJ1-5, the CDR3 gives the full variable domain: GAGVSQSPRYKVAKRGQDVALRCDPISGHVSLFWYQQALGQGPEFLTYFQNEAQLDKSGLPSDRFFAERPEGSVSTLKIQRTQQEDSAVYLCASSYQLRDRGMNQPQHFGDGTRLSIL.

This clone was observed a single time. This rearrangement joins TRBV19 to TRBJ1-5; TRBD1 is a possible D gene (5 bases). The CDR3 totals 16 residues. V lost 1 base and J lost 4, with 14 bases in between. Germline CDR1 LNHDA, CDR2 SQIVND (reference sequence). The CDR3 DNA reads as TGTGCCAGTAGTATAGGAACGGGGCGGGGAAATCAGCCCCAGCATTTT. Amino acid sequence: CASSIGTGRGNQPQHF.

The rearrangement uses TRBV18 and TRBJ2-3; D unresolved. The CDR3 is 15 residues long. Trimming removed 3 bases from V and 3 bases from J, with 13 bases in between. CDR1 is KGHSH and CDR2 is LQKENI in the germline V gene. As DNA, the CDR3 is TGTGCCAGCTCACCCCCAGGCCTGGTGACAGATACGCAGTATTTT. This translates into CASSPPGLVTDTQYF.

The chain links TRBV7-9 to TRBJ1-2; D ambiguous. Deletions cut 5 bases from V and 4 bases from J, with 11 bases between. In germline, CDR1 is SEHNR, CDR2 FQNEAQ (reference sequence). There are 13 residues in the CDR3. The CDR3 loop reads CASSRETLYGYTF. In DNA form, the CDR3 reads TGTGCCAGCAGCCGGGAAACCCTCTATGGCTACACCTTC.

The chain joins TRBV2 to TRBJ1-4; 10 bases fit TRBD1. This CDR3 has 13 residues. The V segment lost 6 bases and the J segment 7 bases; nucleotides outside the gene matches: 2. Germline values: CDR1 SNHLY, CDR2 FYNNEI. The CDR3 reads CASSGTGAEKLFF. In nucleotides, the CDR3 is TGTGCCAGCAGCGGGACAGGGGCTGAAAAACTGTTTTTT.

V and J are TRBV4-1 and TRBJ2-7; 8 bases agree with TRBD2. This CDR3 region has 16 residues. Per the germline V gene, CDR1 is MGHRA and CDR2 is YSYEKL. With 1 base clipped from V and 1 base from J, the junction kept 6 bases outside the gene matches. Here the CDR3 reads CASSQAPVAGSYEQYF. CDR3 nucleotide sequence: TGCGCCAGCAGCCAAGCCCCGGTAGCGGGGTCCTACGAGCAGTACTTC.

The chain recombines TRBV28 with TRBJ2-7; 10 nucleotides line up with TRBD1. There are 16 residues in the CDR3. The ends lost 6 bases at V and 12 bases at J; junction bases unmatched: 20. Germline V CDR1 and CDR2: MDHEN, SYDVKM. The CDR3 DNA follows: TGTGCCAGCAGACCAGTTGACCGGGACAGGGGCTTTTTACGGTACTTC. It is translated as CASRPVDRDRGFLRYF.

This chain's CDR3 is CASSPEGEGVVNQPQHF. CDR3 DNA: TGTGCCAGCTCACCAGAGGGAGAGGGGGTAGTTAATCAGCCCCAGCATTTT. The V call is TRBV18, the J call TRBJ1-5, with TRBD1 as a possible D gene (6 bases). Germline CDR1 KGHSH, CDR2 LQKENI. V lost 2 bases and J 4 bases, leaving 18 bases between the germline ends. The CDR3 spans 17 residues.

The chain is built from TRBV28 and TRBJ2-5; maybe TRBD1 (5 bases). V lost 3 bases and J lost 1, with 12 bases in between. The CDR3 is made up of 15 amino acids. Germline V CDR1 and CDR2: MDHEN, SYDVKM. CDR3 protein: CASSFGFQGQETQYF. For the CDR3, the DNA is TGTGCCAGCAGTTTTGGTTTCCAGGGCCAAGAGACCCAGTACTTC.

The CDR3 nucleotides read TGTGCCAGCAGAACCGGGACAGGAGAGACCCAGTACTTC. Its protein product is CASRTGTGETQYF. The chain recombines TRBV25-1 with TRBJ2-5; TRBD1 aligns across 8 bases. The CDR3 sequence is 13 residues long. Per the germline V gene, CDR1 is MGHDK and CDR2 is SYGVNS. The junction had 4 bases not matched to a gene; V was cut back by 6 bases and J by 4 bases.

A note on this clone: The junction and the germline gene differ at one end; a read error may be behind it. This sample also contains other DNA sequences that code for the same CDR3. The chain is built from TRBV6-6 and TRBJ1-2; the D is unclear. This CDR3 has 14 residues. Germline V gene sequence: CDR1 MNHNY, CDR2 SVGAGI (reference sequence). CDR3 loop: CASSYLQVGYGYTF. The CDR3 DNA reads TGTGCTAGCAGTTACCTGCAGGTTGGCTATGGCTACACCTTC.

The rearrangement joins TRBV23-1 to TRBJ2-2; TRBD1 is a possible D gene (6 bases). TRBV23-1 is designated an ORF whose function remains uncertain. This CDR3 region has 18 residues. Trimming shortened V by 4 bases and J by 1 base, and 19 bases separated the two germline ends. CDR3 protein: CASSPDRSRLENTGELFF. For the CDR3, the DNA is TGCGCCAGCAGTCCCGACAGGTCAAGGCTGGAGAACACCGGGGAGCTGTTTTTT.

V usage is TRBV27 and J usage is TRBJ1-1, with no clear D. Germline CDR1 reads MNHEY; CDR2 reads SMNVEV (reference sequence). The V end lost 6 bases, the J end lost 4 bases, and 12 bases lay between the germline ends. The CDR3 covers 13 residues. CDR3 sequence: CASSLSGFTEAFF. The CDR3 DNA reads TGTGCCAGCAGCCTTAGCGGGTTCACTGAAGCTTTCTTT.

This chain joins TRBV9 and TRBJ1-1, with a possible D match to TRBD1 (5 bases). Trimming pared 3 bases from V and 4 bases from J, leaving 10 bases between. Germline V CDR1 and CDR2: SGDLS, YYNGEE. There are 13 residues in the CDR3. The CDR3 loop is CASSGWGGTEAFF. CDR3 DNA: TGTGCCAGCAGCGGCTGGGGGGGCACTGAAGCTTTCTTT.

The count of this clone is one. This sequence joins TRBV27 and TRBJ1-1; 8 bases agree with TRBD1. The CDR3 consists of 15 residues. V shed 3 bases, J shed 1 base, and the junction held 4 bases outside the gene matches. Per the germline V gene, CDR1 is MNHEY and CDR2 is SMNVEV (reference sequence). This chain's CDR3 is CASSFQGAPNTEAFF. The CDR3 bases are TGTGCCAGCAGTTTTCAGGGGGCCCCGAACACTGAAGCTTTCTTT.

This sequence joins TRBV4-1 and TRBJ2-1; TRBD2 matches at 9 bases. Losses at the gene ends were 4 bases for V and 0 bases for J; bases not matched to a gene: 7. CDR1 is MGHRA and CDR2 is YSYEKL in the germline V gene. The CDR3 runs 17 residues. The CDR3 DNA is TGCGCCAGCAGCCGGAAGCGGGAGGCTCCCTCCTACAATGAGCAGTTCTTC. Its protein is CASSRKREAPSYNEQFF.

The CDR3 sequence is CASSYVRETRGYTF. The CDR3 region has the DNA TGTGCCAGCAGTTACGTCAGGGAAACGCGGGGCTACACCTTC. The chain employs TRBV6-6 and TRBJ1-2, with D tentatively TRBD1 (5 bases). The CDR3 sequence is 14 residues long. V was cut by 2 bases and J by 8 bases, with 15 bases left in between. Per the germline V gene, CDR1 is MNHNY and CDR2 is SVGAGI (reference sequence).

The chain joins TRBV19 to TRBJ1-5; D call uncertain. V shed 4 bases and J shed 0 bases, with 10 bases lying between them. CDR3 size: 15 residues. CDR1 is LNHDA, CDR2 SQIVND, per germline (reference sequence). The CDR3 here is CASSTPYTSNQPQHF. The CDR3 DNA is TGTGCCAGTAGTACCCCTTACACTAGCAATCAGCCCCAGCATTTT.

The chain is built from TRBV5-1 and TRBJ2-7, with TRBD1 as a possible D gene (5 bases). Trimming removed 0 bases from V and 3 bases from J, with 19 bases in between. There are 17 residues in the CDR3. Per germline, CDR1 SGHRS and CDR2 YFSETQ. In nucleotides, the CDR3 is TGCGCCAGCAGCTTGGCCGGCAGGGAATCGTCCCTCTACGAGCAGTACTTC. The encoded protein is CASSLAGRESSLYEQYF. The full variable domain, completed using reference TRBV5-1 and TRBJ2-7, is KAGVTQTPRYLIKTRGQQVTLSCSPISGHRSVSWYQQTPGQGLQFLFEYFSETQRNKGNFPGRFSGRQFSNSRSEMNVSTLELGDSALYLCASSLAGRESSLYEQYFGPGTRLTVT.